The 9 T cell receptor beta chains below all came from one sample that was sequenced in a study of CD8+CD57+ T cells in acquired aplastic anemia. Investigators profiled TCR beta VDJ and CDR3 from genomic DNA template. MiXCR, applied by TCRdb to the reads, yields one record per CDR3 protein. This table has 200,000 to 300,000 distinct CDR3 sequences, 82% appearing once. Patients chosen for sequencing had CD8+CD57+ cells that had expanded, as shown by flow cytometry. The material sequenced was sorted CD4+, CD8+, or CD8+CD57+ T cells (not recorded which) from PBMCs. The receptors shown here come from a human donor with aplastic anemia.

CDR3 in amino acids: CATSRERGYEQYF. The DNA for the CDR3 is TGTGCCACCAGCAGGGAAAGGGGCTACGAGCAGTACTTC. This chain uses TRBV15 with TRBJ2-7; D may be TRBD1 (5 bases). CDR3 length: 13 residues. Germline CDR1 reads LNHNV; CDR2 reads YYDKDF (reference sequence). V dropped 3 bases and J dropped 3 bases, with 9 bases sitting between them.

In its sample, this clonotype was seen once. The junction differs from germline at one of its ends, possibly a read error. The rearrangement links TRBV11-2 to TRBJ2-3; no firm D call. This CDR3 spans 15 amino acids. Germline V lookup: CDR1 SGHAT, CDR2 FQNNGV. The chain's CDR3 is CASSFTITATDTQYF. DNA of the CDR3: TGTGCCAGTAGCTTTACGATTACAGCCACAGATACGCAGTATTTT.

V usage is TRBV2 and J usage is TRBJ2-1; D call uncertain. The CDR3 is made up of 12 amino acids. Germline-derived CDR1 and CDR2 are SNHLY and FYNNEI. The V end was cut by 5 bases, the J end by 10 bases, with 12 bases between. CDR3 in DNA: TGTGCCAGCAGTTCCAGGATGTCCGAGCAGTTCTTC. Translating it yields CASSSRMSEQFF.

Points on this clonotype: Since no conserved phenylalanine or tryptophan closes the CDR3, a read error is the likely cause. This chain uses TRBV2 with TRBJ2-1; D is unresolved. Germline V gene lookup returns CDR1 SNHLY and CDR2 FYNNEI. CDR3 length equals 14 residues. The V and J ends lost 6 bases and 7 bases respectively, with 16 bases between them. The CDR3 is CASSLVAWDNEQFV. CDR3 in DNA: TGTGCCAGCAGCTTAGTGGCCTGGGATAATGAGCAGTTCGTC.

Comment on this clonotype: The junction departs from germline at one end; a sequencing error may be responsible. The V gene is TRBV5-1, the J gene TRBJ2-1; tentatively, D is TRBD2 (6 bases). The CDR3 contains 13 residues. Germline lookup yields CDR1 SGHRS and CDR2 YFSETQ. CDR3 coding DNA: TGTGCCAGCAGCCAGAGAGGGGAGGCTACGCAGTTCTTC. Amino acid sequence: CASSQRGEATQFF.

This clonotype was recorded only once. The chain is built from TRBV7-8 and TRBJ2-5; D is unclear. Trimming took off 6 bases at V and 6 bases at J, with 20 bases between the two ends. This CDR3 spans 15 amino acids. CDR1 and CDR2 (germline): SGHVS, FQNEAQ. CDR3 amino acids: CASSSCATCEQTQYF. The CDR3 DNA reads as TGTGCCAGCAGTTCATGCGCCACTTGTGAGCAGACCCAGTACTTC.

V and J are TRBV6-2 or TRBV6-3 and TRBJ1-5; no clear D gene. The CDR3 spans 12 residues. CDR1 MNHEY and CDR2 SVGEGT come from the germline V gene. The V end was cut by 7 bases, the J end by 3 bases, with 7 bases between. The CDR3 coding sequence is TGTGCCAGCACCGACCCCAATCAGCCCCAGCATTTT. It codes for CASTDPNQPQHF.

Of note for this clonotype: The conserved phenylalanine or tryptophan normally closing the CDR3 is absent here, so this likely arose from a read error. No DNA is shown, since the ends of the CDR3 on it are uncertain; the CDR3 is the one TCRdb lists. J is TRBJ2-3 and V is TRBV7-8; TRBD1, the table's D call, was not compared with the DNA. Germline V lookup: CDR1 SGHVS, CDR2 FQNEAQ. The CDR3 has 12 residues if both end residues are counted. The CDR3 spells CASSLGSGPESL.

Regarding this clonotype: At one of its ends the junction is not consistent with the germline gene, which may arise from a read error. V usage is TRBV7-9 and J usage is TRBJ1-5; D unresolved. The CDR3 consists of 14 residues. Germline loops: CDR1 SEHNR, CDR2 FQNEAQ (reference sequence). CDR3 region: CASSVSCSEQPQEF. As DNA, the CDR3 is TGTGCCAGCAGCGTGTCGTGTAGCGAGCAGCCCCAGGAGTTT. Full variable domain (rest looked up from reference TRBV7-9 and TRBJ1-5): DTGVSQNPRHKITKRGQNVTFRCDPISEHNRLYWYRQTLGQGPEFLTYFQNEAQLEKSRLLSDRFSAERPKGSFSTLEIQRTEQGDSAMYLCASSVSCSEQPQEFGDGTRLSIL.